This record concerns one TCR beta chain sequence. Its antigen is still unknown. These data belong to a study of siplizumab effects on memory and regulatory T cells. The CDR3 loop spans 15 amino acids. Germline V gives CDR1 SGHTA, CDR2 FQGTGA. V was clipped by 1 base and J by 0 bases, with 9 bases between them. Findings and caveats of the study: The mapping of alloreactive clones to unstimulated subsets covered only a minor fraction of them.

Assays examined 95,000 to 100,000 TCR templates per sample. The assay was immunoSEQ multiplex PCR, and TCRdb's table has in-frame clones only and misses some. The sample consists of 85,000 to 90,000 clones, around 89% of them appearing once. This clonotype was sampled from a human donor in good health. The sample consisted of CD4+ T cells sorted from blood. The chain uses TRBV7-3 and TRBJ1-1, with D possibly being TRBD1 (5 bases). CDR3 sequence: CASSLNGGMNTEAFF. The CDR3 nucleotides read TGTGCCAGCAGCTTAAATGGGGGTATGAACACTGAAGCTTTCTTT.